Described below is a single T cell receptor (beta chain) sequence and its context. The data originate from a study of blood T cell repertoires in COVID-19. The CDR3 consists of 12 residues. Germline CDR1 MNHEY, CDR2 SVGAGI. Trimming removed 6 bases at V and 3 bases at J, with 8 bases between. Profiled with immunoSEQ multiplex PCR; TCRdb holds only in-frame clones, not every one. This table holds 110,000 to 150,000 clones, 80% to 90% found once. The sample taken for sequencing was peripheral blood. The receptor's source is a man in his fifties or sixties with active or convalescent COVID-19. The chain employs TRBV6-5 and TRBJ2-5; perhaps TRBD2 as D (5 bases). The chain's CDR3 is CASRDFEETQYF. Written as DNA, the CDR3 is TGTGCCAGCAGGGACTTCGAAGAGACCCAGTACTTC.